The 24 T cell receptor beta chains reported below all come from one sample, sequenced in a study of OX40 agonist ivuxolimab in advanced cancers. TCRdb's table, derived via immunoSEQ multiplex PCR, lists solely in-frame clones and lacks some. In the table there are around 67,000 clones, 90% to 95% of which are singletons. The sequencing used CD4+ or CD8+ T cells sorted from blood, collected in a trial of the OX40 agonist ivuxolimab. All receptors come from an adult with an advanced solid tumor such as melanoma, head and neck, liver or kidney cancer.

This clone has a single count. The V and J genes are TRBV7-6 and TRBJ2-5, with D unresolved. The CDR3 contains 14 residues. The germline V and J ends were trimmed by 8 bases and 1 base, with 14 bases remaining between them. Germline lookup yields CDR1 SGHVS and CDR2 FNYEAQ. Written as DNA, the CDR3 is TGTGCCAGCTCCTTATGGGCCTCCCAAGAGACCCAGTACTTC. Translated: CASSLWASQETQYF.

The CDR3 here is CASSVTGTGVVGELFF. CDR3 coding DNA: TGTGCCAGCAGCGTAACCGGGACAGGCGTCGTCGGGGAGCTGTTTTTT. The V gene is TRBV9, the J gene TRBJ2-2; 8 nucleotides agree with TRBD1. This CDR3 is built from 16 residues. V lost 1 base and J lost 7; bases outside the gene matches: 9. Per germline, CDR1 SGDLS and CDR2 YYNGEE. Supplemented by reference TRBV9 and TRBJ2-2, the full variable domain reads DSGVTQTPKHLITATGQRVTLRCSPRSGDLSVYWYQQSLDQGLQFLIQYYNGEERAKGNILERFSAQQFPDLHSELNLSSLELGDSALYFCASSVTGTGVVGELFFGEGSRLTVL.

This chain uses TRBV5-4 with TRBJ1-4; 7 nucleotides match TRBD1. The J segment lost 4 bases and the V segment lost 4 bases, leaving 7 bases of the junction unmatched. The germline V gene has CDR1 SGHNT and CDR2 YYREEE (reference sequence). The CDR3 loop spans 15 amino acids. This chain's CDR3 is CASSIARDSNEKLFF. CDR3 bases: TGTGCCAGCAGCATAGCCCGGGACAGTAATGAAAAACTGTTTTTT.

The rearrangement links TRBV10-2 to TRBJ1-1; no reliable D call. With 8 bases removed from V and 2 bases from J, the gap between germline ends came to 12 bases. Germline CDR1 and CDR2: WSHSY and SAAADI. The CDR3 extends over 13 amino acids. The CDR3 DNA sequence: TGCGCCAGCGGGCGGCAGAGCAACACTGAAGCTTTCTTT. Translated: CASGRQSNTEAFF.

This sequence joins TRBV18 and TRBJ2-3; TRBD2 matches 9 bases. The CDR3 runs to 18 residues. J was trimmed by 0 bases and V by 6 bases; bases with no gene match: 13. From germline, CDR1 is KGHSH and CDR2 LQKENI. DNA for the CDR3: TGTGCCAGCTCCCGAAGCGGGGGGCCTTACTCTAGCACAGATACGCAGTATTTT. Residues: CASSRSGGPYSSTDTQYF.

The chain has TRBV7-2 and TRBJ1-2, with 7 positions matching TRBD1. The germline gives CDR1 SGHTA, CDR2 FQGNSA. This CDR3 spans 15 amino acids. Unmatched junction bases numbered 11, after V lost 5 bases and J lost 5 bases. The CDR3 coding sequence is TGTGCCAGCAGCAGAGACAGGGACTGGTGGTATGGCTACACCTTC. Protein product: CASSRDRDWWYGYTF. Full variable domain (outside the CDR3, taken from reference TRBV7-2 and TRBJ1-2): GAGVSQSPSNKVTEKGKDVELRCDPISGHTALYWYRQSLGQGLEFLIYFQGNSAPDKSGLPSDRFSAERTGGSVSTLTIQRTQQEDSAVYLCASSRDRDWWYGYTFGSGTRLTVV.

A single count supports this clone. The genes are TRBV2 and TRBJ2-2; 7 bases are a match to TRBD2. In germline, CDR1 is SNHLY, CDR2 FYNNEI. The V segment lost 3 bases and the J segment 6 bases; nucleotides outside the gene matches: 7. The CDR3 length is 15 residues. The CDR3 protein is CASSEVGGPAGELFF. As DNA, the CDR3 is TGTGCCAGCAGTGAGGTGGGAGGGCCCGCCGGGGAGCTGTTTTTT.

CDR3 residues: CASSWPGQSSYEQYF. The DNA for the CDR3 is TGTGCCAGCAGCTGGCCGGGACAGAGCTCCTACGAGCAGTACTTC. The genes are TRBV11-2 and TRBJ2-7; 7 bases agree with TRBD1. Per the germline V gene, CDR1 is SGHAT and CDR2 is FQNNGV. V was pared by 4 bases and J by 0 bases, with 6 bases of the junction left unmatched. This CDR3 has 15 residues.

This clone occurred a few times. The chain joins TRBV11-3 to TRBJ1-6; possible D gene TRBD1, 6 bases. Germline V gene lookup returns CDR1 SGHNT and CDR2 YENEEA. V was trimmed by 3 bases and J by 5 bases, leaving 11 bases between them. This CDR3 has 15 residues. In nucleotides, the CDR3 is TGTGCCAGCAGCTTGGAGCAGGGGAATAATTCACCCCTCCACTTT. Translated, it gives CASSLEQGNNSPLHF.

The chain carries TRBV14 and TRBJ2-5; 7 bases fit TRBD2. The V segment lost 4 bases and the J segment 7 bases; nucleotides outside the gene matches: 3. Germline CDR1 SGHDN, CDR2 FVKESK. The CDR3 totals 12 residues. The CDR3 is CASSLGGGTQYF. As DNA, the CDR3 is TGTGCCAGCAGCCTCGGCGGGGGGACCCAGTACTTC.

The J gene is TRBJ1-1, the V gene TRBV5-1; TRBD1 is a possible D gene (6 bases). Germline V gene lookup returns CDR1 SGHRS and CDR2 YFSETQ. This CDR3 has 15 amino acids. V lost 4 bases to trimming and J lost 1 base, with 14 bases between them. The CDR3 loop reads CASSHLAGANTEAFF. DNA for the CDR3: TGCGCCAGCAGCCACCTAGCAGGGGCGAACACTGAAGCTTTCTTT.

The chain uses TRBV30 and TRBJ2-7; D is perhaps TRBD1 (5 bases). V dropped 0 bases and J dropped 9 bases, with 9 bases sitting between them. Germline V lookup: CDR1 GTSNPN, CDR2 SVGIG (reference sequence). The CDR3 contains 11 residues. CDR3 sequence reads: CAWSVQARQYF. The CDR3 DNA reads TGTGCCTGGAGTGTACAGGCTAGGCAGTACTTC.

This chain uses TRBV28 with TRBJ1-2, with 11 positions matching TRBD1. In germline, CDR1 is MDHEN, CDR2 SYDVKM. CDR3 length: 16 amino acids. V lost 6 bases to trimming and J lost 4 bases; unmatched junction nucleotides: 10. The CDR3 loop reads CASRRTGTGGVYGYTF. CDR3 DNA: TGTGCCAGCAGGCGAACCGGGACAGGGGGAGTCTATGGCTACACCTTC.

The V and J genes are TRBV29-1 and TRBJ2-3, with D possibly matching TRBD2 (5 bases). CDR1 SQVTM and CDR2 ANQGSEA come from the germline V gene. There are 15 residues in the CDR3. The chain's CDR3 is CSLAPPADLTDTQYF. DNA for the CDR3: TGCAGTCTTGCCCCCCCAGCGGACCTCACAGATACGCAGTATTTT.

The CDR3 bases are TGTGCCAGCAGCCTCGTCGGGCTCACCCAAGAGACCCAGTACTTC. It codes for CASSLVGLTQETQYF. The rearrangement uses TRBV7-9 and TRBJ2-5; unclear D gene. This CDR3 is 15 amino acids long. Germline CDR1 is SEHNR and CDR2 is FQNEAQ (reference sequence). Trimming cost V 5 bases and J 1 base, with 14 bases left between them.

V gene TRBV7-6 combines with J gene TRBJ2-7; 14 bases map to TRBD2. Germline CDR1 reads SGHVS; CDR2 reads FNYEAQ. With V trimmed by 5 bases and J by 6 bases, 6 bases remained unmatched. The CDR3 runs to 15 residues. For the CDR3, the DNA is TGTGCCAGCAGCACCGGACTAGCGGGAGGTAGCGAGCAGTACTTC. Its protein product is CASSTGLAGGSEQYF.

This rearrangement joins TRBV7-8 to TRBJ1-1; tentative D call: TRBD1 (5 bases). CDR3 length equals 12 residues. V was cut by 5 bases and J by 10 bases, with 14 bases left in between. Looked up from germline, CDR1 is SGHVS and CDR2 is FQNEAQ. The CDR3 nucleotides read TGTGCCAGCAGCCCCCGTGAGGGGCGAGCTTTCTTT. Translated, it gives CASSPREGRAFF.

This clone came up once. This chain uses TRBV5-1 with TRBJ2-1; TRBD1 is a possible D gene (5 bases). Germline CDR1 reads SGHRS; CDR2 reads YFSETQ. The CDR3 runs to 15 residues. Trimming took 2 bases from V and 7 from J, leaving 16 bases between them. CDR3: CASSFRQGEGNEQFF. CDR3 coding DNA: TGCGCCAGCAGCTTCCGGCAGGGTGAAGGGAATGAGCAGTTCTTC. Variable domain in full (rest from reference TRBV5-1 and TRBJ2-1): KAGVTQTPRYLIKTRGQQVTLSCSPISGHRSVSWYQQTPGQGLQFLFEYFSETQRNKGNFPGRFSGRQFSNSRSEMNVSTLELGDSALYLCASSFRQGEGNEQFFGPGTRLTVL.

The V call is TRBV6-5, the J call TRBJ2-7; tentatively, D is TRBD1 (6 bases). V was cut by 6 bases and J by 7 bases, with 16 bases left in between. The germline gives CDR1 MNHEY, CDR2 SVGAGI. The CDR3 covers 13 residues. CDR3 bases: TGTGCCAGCAGACCAACAGGGCTCCATGAGCAGTACTTC. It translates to CASRPTGLHEQYF.

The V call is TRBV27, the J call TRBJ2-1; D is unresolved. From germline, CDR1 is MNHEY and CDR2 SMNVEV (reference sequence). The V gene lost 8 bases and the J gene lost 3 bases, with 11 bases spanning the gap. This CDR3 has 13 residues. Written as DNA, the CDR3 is TGTGCCAGCCGTACCCGTAGCTACAATGAGCAGTTCTTC. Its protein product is CASRTRSYNEQFF.

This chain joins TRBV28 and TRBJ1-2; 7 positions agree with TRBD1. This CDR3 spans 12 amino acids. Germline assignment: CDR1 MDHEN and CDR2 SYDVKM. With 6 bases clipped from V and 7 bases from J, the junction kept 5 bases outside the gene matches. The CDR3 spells CASSSDRAGYTF. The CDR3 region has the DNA TGTGCCAGCAGCAGTGACAGGGCTGGCTACACCTTC.

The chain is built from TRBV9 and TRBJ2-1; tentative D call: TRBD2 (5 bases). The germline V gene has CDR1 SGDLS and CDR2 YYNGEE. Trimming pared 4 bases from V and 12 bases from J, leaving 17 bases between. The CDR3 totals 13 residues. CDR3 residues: CASSPSTGGRQFF. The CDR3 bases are TGTGCCAGCAGCCCCTCTACCGGAGGTAGGCAGTTCTTC.

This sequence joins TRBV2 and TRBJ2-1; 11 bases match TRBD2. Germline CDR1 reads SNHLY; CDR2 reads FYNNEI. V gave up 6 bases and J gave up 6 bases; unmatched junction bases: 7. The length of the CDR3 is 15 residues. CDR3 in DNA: TGTGCCAGCAGCTTACTAGCGGGGGTTAGCAATGAGCAGTTCTTC. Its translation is CASSLLAGVSNEQFF.

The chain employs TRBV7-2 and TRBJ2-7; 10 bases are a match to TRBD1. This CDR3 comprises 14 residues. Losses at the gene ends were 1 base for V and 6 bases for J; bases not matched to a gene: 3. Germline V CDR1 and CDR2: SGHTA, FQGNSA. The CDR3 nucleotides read TGTGCCAGCAGCTTAGGTCGGACAGGGGGCGAGCAGTACTTC. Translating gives CASSLGRTGGEQYF.